These T cell receptor beta chains were read from a single sample in a study of OX40 agonist ivuxolimab in advanced cancers. The data were produced by immunoSEQ multiplex PCR, yet TCRdb's version contains in-frame clones alone and is incomplete. The sample lists around 56,000 clones; roughly 90% were seen once. The sequenced sample was CD4+ or CD8+ T cells sorted from blood, obtained in a trial of the OX40 agonist ivuxolimab. The receptors derive from an adult with an advanced solid tumor such as melanoma, head and neck, liver or kidney cancer. The CDR3 runs from the conserved cysteine through the conserved F or W.

V	CDR3
TRBV9	CASSVDIRGPLEQYF
TRBV5-6	CASSQASSYNEQFF
TRBV2	CASSPGGLYNEQFF
TRBV4-1	CASSLGDSGYSYEQYF
TRBV28	CASSLRTQLELFF
TRBV5-6	CASSRRGSQETQYF
TRBV27	CASSLGNTNTEAFF
TRBV5-1	CASSLQDVMNTEAFF
TRBV2	CASSRLAEAHNEQFF
TRBV9	CASSLSSGRAGNEQFF
TRBV29-1	CSVVLTSGLYNEQFF
TRBV9	CASSVVVGGDEQFF
TRBV5-1	CASSLVSVRNTEAFF
TRBV27	CASRSWGQPQHF
TRBV6-9	CASSYSLDSAYEQYF
TRBV7-9	CASSLVTPNYGYTF
TRBV7-9	CASSQEGQEDLGYTF
TRBV4-3	CARNGLHTGELFF
TRBV14	CASSPTSGVATQYF
TRBV6-5	CASSYSNPLSGGYTF
TRBV7-3	CASSPGTGGSNEQFF
TRBV14	CASSQRGYNEQFF
TRBV28	CASRDRVTEAFF
TRBV6-5	CASSYGGLAGETQYF
TRBV28	CASSPTTRALGGETQYF
TRBV2	CASRGTSGKGEQFF
TRBV4-1	CASSQEGQGAPEKLFF
TRBV19	CASSIKENFNQPQHF
TRBV7-2	CASSQRLADNYNEQFF
TRBV5-4	CASSVGASSYNEQFF
TRBV27	CASSVLPGVITDTQYF
TRBV2	CARRETMDEKLFF
TRBV12-5	CASGAGTGVYNEQFF
TRBV27	CASSLAGGLKDTEAFF
TRBV19	CASSSRQGAYSDTQYF
TRBV6-5	CASSKAYTNTEAFF
TRBV5-1	CASSSNTGELFF
TRBV9	CASSVGGTYGYTF
TRBV19	CASSIGTGLKPQHF
TRBV19	CASSVSGRTEAFF
TRBV19	CASSTTGMNTEAFF
TRBV5-4	CASSSGTAQETQYF
TRBV11-1	CASSFVVTGDSYNEQFF
TRBV7-2	CASSLGADQYNEQFF
TRBV30	CAWSPPSNEQFF
TRBV5-1	CASSSADYRGTEAFF
TRBV11-2	CASSLEYSASGFYEQYF
TRBV2	CASSEGIGTDYGYTF
TRBV2	CASSVRGPSSYNEQFF
TRBV4-3	CASSQDGAANTEAFF